The clone carrying this T cell receptor beta chain has a count of ten or more. Its antigen is unknown. As to time point: sample taken at primary tumor resection. Whole RNA, isolated from tumor, nontumor lung or frozen PBMC, was sequenced without prior sorting. The sample is drawn from a study of spatial heterogeneity in lung cancer. V shed 1 base and J 4 bases; nucleotides not matched to a gene: 4. Germline CDR1 SGHDT, CDR2 YYEEEE. The CDR3 is made up of 14 amino acids. Whole-study results and caveats: Follow-up blood showed ubiquitous expanded tumor TCRs less than blood at resection did.

TCRdb fed the 5' RACE reads into MiXCR, producing one record per CDR3 protein. The table includes about 40,000 distinct CDR3 sequences, 5.2% detected once. This clonotype originated in a female donor with early-stage non-small cell lung cancer. The chain uses TRBV5-6 and TRBJ1-2; TRBD1 aligns across 7 bases. Specimen: PBMCs, collected at surgery. CDR3 nucleotides: TGTGCCAGCAGCTTGTTTCAGGGGGTCTATGGCTACACCTTC. Translated: CASSLFQGVYGYTF.